This TCR beta chain was retrieved from a study of metastatic and nonmetastatic thyroid tumors. Until they underwent thyroid surgery, no patient had received any treatment. Germline lookup yields CDR1 DFQATT and CDR2 SNEGSKA (reference sequence). This CDR3 is built from 14 residues. V trimming: 7 bases; J trimming: 1 base; junction bases outside the gene matches: 8. TCRdb re-called the PCR reads via MiXCR. This sample carries tens of thousands of clones, roughly 13% of them seen once, and the ten largest clones take around 11%. This clone was observed many times. The clonotype comes from a female donor with papillary thyroid cancer or a benign thyroid nodule (not recorded which). Some clones in this sample may be carry-over from other donors' samples. The chain links TRBV20-1 to TRBJ2-7; 9 nucleotides agree with TRBD2. The sequencing input was blood. CDR3 DNA sequence: TGCAGTGGGCAATTTAGCGGGGGATCCTACGAGCAGTACTTC. Protein sequence: CSGQFSGGSYEQYF.